The clone carrying this T cell receptor (beta chain) has a handful of counts. This entry comes from a study of identical twins. The germline CDR1 and CDR2 sequences are SEHNR and FQNEAQ (reference sequence). The CDR3 spans 14 residues. V was clipped by 2 bases and J by 2 bases, with 9 bases between them. A single record per CDR3 protein comes from TCRdb applying MiXCR to the 5' RACE reads. The sample includes a few hundred thousand distinct CDR3 sequences, less than 20% of them seen just once. This clonotype originated in a man aged 50 to 60 in good health. Sequencing used naive T cells sorted from blood. The gene calls are TRBV7-9 and TRBJ2-5, with D perhaps TRBD2 (6 bases). The CDR3 loop reads CASSLLGTQETQYF. CDR3 DNA: TGTGCCAGCAGCTTATTAGGGACTCAAGAGACCCAGTACTTC.